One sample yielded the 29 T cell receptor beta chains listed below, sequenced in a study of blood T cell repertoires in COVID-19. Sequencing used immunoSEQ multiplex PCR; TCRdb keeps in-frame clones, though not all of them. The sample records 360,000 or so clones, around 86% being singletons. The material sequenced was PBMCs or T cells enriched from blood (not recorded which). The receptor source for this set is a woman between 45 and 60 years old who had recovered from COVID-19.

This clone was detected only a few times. The CDR3 spells CASSLLWTGDTGELFF. For the CDR3, the DNA is TGTGCCAGCAGCTTATTGTGGACAGGAGACACCGGGGAGCTGTTTTTT. The chain carries TRBV11-2 and TRBJ2-2, with 7 bases aligning to TRBD1. The V segment lost 2 bases and the J segment 3 bases; nucleotides outside the gene matches: 6. The CDR3 runs to 16 residues. Germline CDR1 SGHAT, CDR2 FQNNGV. The whole variable domain, filled in from reference TRBV11-2 and TRBJ2-2, reads EAGVAQSPRYKIIEKRQSVAFWCNPISGHATLYWYQQILGQGPKLLIQFQNNGVVDDSQLPKDRFSAERLKGVDSTLKIQPAKLEDSAVYLCASSLLWTGDTGELFFGEGSRLTVL.

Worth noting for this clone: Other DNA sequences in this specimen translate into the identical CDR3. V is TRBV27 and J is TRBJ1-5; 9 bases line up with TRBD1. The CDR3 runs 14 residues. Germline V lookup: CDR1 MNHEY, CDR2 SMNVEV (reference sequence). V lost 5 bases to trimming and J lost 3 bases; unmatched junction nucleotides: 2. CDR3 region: CASSRDRDNQPQHF. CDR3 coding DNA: TGTGCCAGCAGTAGGGACAGGGACAATCAGCCCCAGCATTTT.

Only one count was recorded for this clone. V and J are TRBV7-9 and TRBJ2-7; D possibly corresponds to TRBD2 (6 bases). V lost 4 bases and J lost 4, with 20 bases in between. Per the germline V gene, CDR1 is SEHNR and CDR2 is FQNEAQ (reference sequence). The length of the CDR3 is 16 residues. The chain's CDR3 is CASSSTSAGRSYEQYF. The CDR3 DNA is TGTGCCAGCAGCTCCACCTCGGCGGGACGGTCTTACGAGCAGTACTTC.

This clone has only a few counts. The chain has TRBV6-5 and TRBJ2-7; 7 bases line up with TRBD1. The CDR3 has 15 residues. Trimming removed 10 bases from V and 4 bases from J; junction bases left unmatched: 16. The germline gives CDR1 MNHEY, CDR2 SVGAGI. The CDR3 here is CAIRLTTGQNYEQYF. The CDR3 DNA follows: TGTGCCATTCGCCTGACAACGGGACAGAATTACGAGCAGTACTTC.

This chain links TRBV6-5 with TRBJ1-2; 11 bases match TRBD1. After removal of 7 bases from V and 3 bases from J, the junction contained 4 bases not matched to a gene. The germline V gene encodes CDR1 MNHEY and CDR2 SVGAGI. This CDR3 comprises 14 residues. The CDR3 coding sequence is TGTGCCAGCACGGGGGACAGGGGGGACTATGGCTACACCTTC. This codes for CASTGDRGDYGYTF.

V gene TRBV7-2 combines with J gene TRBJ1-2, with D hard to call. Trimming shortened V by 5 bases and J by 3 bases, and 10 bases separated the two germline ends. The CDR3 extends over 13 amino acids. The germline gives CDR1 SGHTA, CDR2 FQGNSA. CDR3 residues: CASSLPGDYGYTF. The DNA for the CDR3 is TGTGCCAGCAGCCTTCCGGGAGACTATGGCTACACCTTC.

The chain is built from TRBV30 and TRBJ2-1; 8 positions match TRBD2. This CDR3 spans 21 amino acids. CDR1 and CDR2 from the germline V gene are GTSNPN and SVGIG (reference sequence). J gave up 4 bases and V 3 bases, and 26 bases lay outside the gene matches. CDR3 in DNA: TGTGCCTGGAGCCCCTACCCACCGACTAGCGTTGTCCCAAACCGATACAATGAGCAGTTCTTC. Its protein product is CAWSPYPPTSVVPNRYNEQFF. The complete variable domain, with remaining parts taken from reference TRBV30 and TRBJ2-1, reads SQTIHQWPATLVQPVGSPLSLECTVEGTSNPNLYWYRQAAGRGLQLLFYSVGIGQISSEVPQNLSASRPQDRQFILSSKKLLLSDSGFYLCAWSPYPPTSVVPNRYNEQFFGPGTRLTVL.

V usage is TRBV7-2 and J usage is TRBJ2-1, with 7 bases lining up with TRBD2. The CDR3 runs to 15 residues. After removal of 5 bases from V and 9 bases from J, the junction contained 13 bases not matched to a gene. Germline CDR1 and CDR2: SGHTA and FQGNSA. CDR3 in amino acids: CASSGLWGGKAEQFF. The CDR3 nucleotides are TGTGCCAGCAGCGGACTCTGGGGGGGTAAGGCTGAGCAGTTCTTC.

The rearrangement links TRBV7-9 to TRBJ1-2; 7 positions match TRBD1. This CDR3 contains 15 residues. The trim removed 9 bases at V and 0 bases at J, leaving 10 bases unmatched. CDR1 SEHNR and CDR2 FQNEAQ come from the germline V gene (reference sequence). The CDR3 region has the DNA TGTGCCAGTTCAGGGGGTCTCCTTACTAACTATGGCTACACCTTC. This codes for CASSGGLLTNYGYTF.

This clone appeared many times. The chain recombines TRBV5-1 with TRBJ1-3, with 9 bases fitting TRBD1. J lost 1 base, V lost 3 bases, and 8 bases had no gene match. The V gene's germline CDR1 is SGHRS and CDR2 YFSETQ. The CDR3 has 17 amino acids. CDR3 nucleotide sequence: TGCGCCAGCAGCTCGGGACAGGGAAACCCTTCTGGAAACACCATATATTTT. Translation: CASSSGQGNPSGNTIYF.

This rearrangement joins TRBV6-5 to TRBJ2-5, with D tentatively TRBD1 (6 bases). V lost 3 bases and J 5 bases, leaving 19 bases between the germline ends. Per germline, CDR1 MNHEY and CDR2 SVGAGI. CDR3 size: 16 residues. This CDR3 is CASSYRGFGLGETQYF. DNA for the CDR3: TGTGCCAGCAGTTATAGGGGGTTCGGTCTGGGGGAGACCCAGTACTTC.

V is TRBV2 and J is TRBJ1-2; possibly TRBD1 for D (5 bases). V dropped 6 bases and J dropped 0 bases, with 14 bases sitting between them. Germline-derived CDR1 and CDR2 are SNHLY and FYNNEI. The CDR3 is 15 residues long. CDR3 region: CASRSRVLTNYGYTF. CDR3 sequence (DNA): TGTGCCAGCAGAAGCAGGGTACTGACTAACTATGGCTACACCTTC.

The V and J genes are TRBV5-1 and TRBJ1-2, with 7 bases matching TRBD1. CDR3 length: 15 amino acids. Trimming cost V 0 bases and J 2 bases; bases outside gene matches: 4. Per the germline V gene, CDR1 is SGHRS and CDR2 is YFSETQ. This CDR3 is CASSLEGQANYGYTF. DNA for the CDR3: TGCGCCAGCAGCTTGGAAGGACAGGCCAACTATGGCTACACCTTC.

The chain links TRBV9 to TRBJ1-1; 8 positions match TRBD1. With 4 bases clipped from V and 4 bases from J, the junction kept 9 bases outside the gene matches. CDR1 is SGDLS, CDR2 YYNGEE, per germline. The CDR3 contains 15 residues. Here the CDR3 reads CASSRNQGAGTEAFF. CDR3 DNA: TGTGCCAGCAGCAGAAATCAGGGGGCCGGCACTGAAGCTTTCTTT.

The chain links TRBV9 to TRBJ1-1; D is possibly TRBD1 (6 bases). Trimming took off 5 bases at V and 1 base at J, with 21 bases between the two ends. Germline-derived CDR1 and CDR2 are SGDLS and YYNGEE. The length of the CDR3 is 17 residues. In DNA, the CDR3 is TGTGCCAGCAGTGATACACCGGGGGGCGGTAAGAACACTGAAGCTTTCTTT. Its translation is CASSDTPGGGKNTEAFF.

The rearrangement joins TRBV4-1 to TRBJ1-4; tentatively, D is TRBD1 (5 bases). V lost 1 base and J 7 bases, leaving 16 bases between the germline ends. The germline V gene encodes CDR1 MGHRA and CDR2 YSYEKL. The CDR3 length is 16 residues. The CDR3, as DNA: TGCGCCAGCAGCCAAGTTCCATGGCAGGGAGGTGAAAAACTGTTTTTT. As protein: CASSQVPWQGGEKLFF.

The CDR3 DNA reads as TGTGCCAGCAGCTTAGAATCGGCAGGGCGGAGTGGCTACACCTTC. Its translation: CASSLESAGRSGYTF. The V gene is TRBV11-2, the J gene TRBJ1-2; perhaps TRBD1 as D (5 bases). V was trimmed by 0 bases and J by 7 bases, leaving 15 bases between them. Germline CDR1 is SGHAT and CDR2 is FQNNGV. This CDR3 region has 15 residues.

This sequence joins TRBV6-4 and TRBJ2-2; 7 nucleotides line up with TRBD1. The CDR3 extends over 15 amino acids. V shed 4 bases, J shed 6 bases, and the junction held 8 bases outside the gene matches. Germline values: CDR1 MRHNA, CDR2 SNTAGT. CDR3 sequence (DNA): TGTGCCAGCAGTGTACAGGGGACCGAGCCCGGGGAGCTGTTTTTT. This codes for CASSVQGTEPGELFF.

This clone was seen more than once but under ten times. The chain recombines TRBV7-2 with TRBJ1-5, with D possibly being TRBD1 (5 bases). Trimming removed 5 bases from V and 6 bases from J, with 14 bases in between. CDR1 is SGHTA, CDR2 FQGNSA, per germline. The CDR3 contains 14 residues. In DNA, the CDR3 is TGTGCCAGCAGCCCCAGCGGGGGAAGTCAGCCCCAGCATTTT. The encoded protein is CASSPSGGSQPQHF.

The CDR3 here is CASGREMNTGELFF. For the CDR3, the DNA is TGTGCCAGCGGGCGCGAAATGAACACCGGGGAGCTGTTTTTT. The chain links TRBV27 to TRBJ2-2; D unresolved. V lost 8 bases and J lost 1, with 11 bases in between. CDR1 and CDR2 (germline): MNHEY, SMNVEV (reference sequence). The CDR3 has 14 amino acids.

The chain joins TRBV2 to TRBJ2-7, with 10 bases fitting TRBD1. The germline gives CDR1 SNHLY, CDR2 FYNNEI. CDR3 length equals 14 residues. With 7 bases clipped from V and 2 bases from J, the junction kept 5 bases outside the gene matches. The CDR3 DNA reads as TGTGCCAGCATCCGGGACAGGGGAACCTACGAGCAGTACTTC. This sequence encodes CASIRDRGTYEQYF. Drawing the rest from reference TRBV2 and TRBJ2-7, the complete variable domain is EPEVTQTPSHQVTQMGQEVILRCVPISNHLYFYWYRQILGQKVEFLVSFYNNEISEKSEIFDDQFSVERPDGSNFTLKIRSTKLEDSAMYFCASIRDRGTYEQYFGPGTRLTVT.

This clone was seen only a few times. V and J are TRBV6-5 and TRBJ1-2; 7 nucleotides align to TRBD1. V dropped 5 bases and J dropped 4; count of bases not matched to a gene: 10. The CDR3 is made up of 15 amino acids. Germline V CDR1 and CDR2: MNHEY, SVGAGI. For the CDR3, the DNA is TGTGCCAGCAGTCAACCGGGACAGTTAATCTATGGCTACACCTTC. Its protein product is CASSQPGQLIYGYTF.

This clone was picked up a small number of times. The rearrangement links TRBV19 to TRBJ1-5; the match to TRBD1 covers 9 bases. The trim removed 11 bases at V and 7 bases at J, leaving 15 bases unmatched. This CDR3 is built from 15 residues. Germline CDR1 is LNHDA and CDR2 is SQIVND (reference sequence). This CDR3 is CASNGGQGIRQPQHF. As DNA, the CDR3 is TGTGCCTCCAACGGGGGACAGGGAATTCGGCAGCCCCAGCATTTT. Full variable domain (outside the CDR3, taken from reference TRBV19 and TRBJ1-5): DGGITQSPKYLFRKEGQNVTLSCEQNLNHDAMYWYRQDPGQGLRLIYYSQIVNDFQKGDIAEGYSVSREKKESFPLTVTSAQKNPTAFYLCASNGGQGIRQPQHFGDGTRLSIL.

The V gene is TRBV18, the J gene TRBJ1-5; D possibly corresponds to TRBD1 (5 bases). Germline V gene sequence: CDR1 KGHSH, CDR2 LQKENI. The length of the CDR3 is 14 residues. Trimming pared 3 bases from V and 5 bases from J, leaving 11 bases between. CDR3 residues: CASSPGLGDQPQHF. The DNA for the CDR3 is TGTGCCAGCTCACCGGGGCTAGGAGATCAGCCCCAGCATTTT.

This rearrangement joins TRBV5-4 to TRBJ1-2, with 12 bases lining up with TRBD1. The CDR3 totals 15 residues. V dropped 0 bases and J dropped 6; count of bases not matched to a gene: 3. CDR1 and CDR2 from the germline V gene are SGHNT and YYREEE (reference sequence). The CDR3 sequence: CASSLGDRGRDGYTF. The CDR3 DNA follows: TGTGCCAGCAGCTTGGGGGACAGGGGGCGGGATGGCTACACCTTC.

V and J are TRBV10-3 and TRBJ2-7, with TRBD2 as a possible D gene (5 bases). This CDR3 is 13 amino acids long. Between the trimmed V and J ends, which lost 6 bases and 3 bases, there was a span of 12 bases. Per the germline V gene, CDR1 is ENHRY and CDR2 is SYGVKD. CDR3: CAIRREGYYEQYF. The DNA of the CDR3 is TGTGCCATCAGGAGGGAAGGATACTACGAGCAGTACTTC.

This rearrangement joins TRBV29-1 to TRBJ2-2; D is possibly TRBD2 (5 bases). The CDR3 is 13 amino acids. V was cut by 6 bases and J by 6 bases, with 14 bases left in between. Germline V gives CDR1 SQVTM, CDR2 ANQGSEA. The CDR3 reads CSVSTSFAGELFF. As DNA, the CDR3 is TGCAGCGTCTCTACTAGTTTTGCCGGGGAGCTGTTTTTT.

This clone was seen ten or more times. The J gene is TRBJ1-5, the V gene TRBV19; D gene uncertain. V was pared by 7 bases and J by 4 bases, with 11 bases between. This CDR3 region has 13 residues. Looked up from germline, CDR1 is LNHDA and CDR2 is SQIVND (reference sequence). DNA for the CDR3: TGTGCCAGTAATCGGGGAAAGAATCAGCCCCAGCATTTT. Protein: CASNRGKNQPQHF.

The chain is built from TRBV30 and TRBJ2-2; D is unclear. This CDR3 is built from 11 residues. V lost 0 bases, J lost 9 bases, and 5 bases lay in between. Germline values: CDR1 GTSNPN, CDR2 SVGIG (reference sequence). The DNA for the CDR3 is TGTGCCTGGAGTGTACTTTGGGAGCTGTTTTTT. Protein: CAWSVLWELFF.